One sample yielded the 5 T cell receptor beta chains listed below, sequenced in a study of T cells in Graves' hyperthyroidism and ophthalmopathy. From RNA transcripts, TCR beta CDR3 regions were amplified. The HTBI primer set drove a first-round RT-PCR of the TCR CDR3. TCRdb recomputed calls from the multiplex PCR reads with MiXCR, one row per CDR3 protein. The sample comprises fewer than 550,000 distinct CDR3 sequences, about 24% of which are singletons, and approximately 10% rests with the top ten. The sample comprised blood. These TCRs come from a woman in her thirties with Graves' ophthalmopathy.

This clonotype was found many times. V and J are TRBV25-1 and TRBJ1-2; no reliable D call. V lost 9 bases and J 8 bases, leaving 13 bases between the germline ends. This CDR3 contains 11 residues. Germline V CDR1 and CDR2: MGHDK, SYGVNS. In DNA form, the CDR3 reads TGTGCCAGTCGGGGTACGGCAGGCTACACCTTC. Translated, it gives CASRGTAGYTF.

At least ten counts were recorded for this clonotype. The chain employs TRBV6-2 or TRBV6-3 and TRBJ2-2; 7 bases align to TRBD1. The CDR3 is made up of 16 amino acids. Germline lookup yields CDR1 MNHEY and CDR2 SVGEGT. The CDR3 spells CATRPGQALNTGELFF. CDR3 in DNA: TGTGCGACCCGACCCGGACAGGCGTTGAACACCGGGGAGCTGTTTTTT.

In this sample, this clonotype turned up a few times. This chain uses TRBV6-1 with TRBJ2-7, with unresolved D. Germline CDR1 is MNHNS and CDR2 is SASEGT. Trimming cost V 6 bases and J 3 bases, with 15 bases left between them. This CDR3 is built from 14 residues. The CDR3 region has the DNA TGTGCCAGCAGCGAACACTCAAAGGTCTACGAGCAGTACTTC. Its protein is CASSEHSKVYEQYF.

The rearrangement joins TRBV6-1 to TRBJ2-2; 13 bases map to TRBD2. The V and J ends lost 5 bases and 7 bases, in that order; junction bases with no gene match: 7. Germline assignment: CDR1 MNHNS and CDR2 SASEGT. The CDR3 totals 16 residues. CDR3 in amino acids: CASSPLAGGPSGELFF. The CDR3 DNA reads as TGTGCCAGCAGTCCACTAGCGGGAGGGCCGAGCGGGGAGCTGTTTTTT.

As regards this clonotype: A much larger clone lies a single base off, so this may be a read error. This rearrangement joins TRBV11-1 to TRBJ2-6; D uncertain. The germline V gene has CDR1 SGHAT and CDR2 FQDESV (reference sequence). Trimming left V 7 bases short and J 0 bases short, with 19 bases between. There are 18 residues in the CDR3. The CDR3 loop is CASKLPNMAYSGANVLTF. CDR3 in DNA: TGTGCCAGCAAGTTACCCAATATGGCTTACTCTGGGGCCAACGTCCTGACTTTC.